The 27 T cell receptor beta chains given below trace back to one sample, sequenced in a study of T cells in Graves' hyperthyroidism and ophthalmopathy. From RNA transcripts, TCR beta CDR3 regions were amplified. The HTBI primer set was used in a first-round RT-PCR of the TCR CDR3. MiXCR, run by TCRdb on the multiplex PCR reads, gives a single entry per CDR3 protein. The sample consists of around 690,000 distinct CDR3 sequences, 20% to 25% of them appearing once. The sequencing sample was made of blood. The receptors stem from a man under 40 with Graves' ophthalmopathy.

The table lists this clonotype with many counts. The V gene is TRBV6-6, the J gene TRBJ2-1; D might be TRBD2 (5 bases). This CDR3 has 15 residues. Trimming shortened V by 2 bases and J by 4 bases, and 12 bases separated the two germline ends. The germline CDR1 and CDR2 sequences are MNHNY and SVGAGI (reference sequence). The CDR3 DNA is TGTGCCAGCAGTTACGGTCGGACTGGGTACAATGAGCAGTTCTTC. Translating gives CASSYGRTGYNEQFF.

This clonotype was detected only a few times. The chain links TRBV6-1 to TRBJ1-5; D gene uncertain. CDR1 and CDR2 from the germline V gene are MNHNS and SASEGT. The V end was cut by 6 bases, the J end by 4 bases, with 13 bases between. The CDR3 has 14 amino acids. The CDR3 sequence: CASSGPASNQPQHF. DNA for the CDR3: TGTGCCAGCAGCGGGCCCGCCTCTAATCAGCCCCAGCATTTT.

This clonotype appeared a few times. This chain joins TRBV30 and TRBJ1-6; D gene unclear. The germline CDR1 and CDR2 sequences are GTSNPN and SVGIG (reference sequence). This CDR3 is 14 amino acids long. Trimming shortened V by 2 bases and J by 8 bases, and 13 bases separated the two germline ends. The CDR3 protein is CAWSLSSDYSPLHF. CDR3 DNA sequence: TGTGCCTGGAGTTTGAGTTCGGATTATTCACCCCTCCACTTT.

This clonotype has more than one count but fewer than ten. The chain recombines TRBV27 with TRBJ2-2; TRBD2 agrees at 8 bases. The CDR3 loop spans 16 amino acids. With 3 bases clipped from V and 2 bases from J, the junction kept 5 bases outside the gene matches. Germline V lookup: CDR1 MNHEY, CDR2 SMNVEV (reference sequence). Here the CDR3 reads CASSFGLATNTGELFF. In DNA form, the CDR3 reads TGTGCCAGCAGTTTCGGACTAGCTACTAACACCGGGGAGCTGTTTTTT.

The chain recombines TRBV29-1 with TRBJ1-2; D is undetermined. The CDR3 is made up of 14 amino acids. V gave up 3 bases and J gave up 4 bases, with 15 bases separating them. Germline V gene sequence: CDR1 SQVTM, CDR2 ANQGSEA. CDR3 bases: TGCAGCGTTGACCCCACCGACGGCCTCTATGGCTACACCTTC. Its protein product is CSVDPTDGLYGYTF. The whole variable domain, filled in from reference TRBV29-1 and TRBJ1-2, reads SAVISQKPSRDICQRGTSLTIQCQVDSQVTMMFWYRQQPGQSLTLIATANQGSEATYESGFVIDKFPISRPNLTFSTLTVSNMSPEDSSIYLCSVDPTDGLYGYTFGSGTRLTVV.

This clonotype was seen more than once but under ten times. V gene TRBV28 combines with J gene TRBJ2-7; TRBD2 matches 11 bases. V dropped 2 bases and J dropped 2; count of bases not matched to a gene: 8. From germline, CDR1 is MDHEN and CDR2 SYDVKM. The CDR3 is 17 residues long. The CDR3: CASSLEASGRLTYEQYF. As DNA, the CDR3 is TGTGCCAGCAGTTTAGAGGCTAGCGGGAGGCTCACCTACGAGCAGTACTTC.

In this sample, this clonotype turned up a few times. The chain couples TRBV30 to TRBJ2-1, with D perhaps matching TRBD1 (5 bases). With 6 bases removed from V and 10 bases from J, the gap between germline ends came to 19 bases. The CDR3 is 13 residues long. Per the germline V gene, CDR1 is GTSNPN and CDR2 is SVGIG (reference sequence). The DNA of the CDR3 is TGTGCCTGTCAGGGTCAATTCCCGGCAGAGCAGTTCTTC. Protein: CACQGQFPAEQFF.

The V and J genes are TRBV5-4 and TRBJ1-4, with TRBD1 matching over 7 bases. There are 13 residues in the CDR3. With V trimmed by 1 base and J by 6 bases, 0 bases remained unmatched. Germline V gives CDR1 SGHNT, CDR2 YYREEE (reference sequence). Here the CDR3 DNA reads TGTGCCAGCAGCTTGACAGGGGATGAAAAACTGTTTTTT. It is translated as CASSLTGDEKLFF.

The chain combines TRBV11-2 with TRBJ2-2, with D perhaps given as TRBD1 or TRBD2 (7 bases each). Trimming removed 9 bases from V and 5 bases from J, with 19 bases in between. This CDR3 region has 15 residues. Per the germline V gene, CDR1 is SGHAT and CDR2 is FQNNGV. The CDR3 coding sequence is TGTGCCAGTAGTATCCAAGCGGGACAGACCGGGGAGCTGTTTTTT. It yields the protein CASSIQAGQTGELFF.

This clonotype occurred a few times. CDR3: CASSTTGDLAKNIQYF. The CDR3 DNA sequence: TGCGCCAGCAGTACGACAGGGGACCTAGCCAAAAACATTCAGTACTTC. The chain uses TRBV10-2 and TRBJ2-4; TRBD1 matches 8 bases. The CDR3 contains 16 residues. Germline CDR1 WSHSY, CDR2 SAAADI. The ends lost 5 bases at V and 0 bases at J; junction bases unmatched: 6.

The chain uses TRBV2 and TRBJ2-7; 7 bases align to TRBD2. CDR1 is SNHLY, CDR2 FYNNEI, per germline. After removal of 7 bases from V and 5 bases from J, the junction contained 11 bases not matched to a gene. The CDR3 contains 14 residues. The CDR3 DNA reads TGTGCCAGCAAACGGCGGGAGCCGTTCGACGAGCAGTACTTC. Its protein is CASKRREPFDEQYF.

This chain connects TRBV5-1 to TRBJ1-4; possible D gene TRBD1, 6 bases. The CDR3 has 15 residues. Germline V gives CDR1 SGHRS, CDR2 YFSETQ. V gave up 3 bases and J gave up 3 bases, with 12 bases separating them. The CDR3 protein is CASSSRGVANEKLFF. DNA of the CDR3: TGCGCCAGCAGCTCGAGGGGGGTGGCTAATGAAAAACTGTTTTTT.

The CDR3 DNA reads as TGTGCCAGCAGCTCTTCTAGCGGGGCCCAAGAGACCCAGTACTTC. Protein sequence: CASSSSSGAQETQYF. This chain links TRBV11-3 with TRBJ2-5, with 9 bases identical to TRBD2. The length of the CDR3 is 15 residues. In germline, CDR1 is SGHNT, CDR2 YENEEA. The trim removed 4 bases at V and 1 base at J, leaving 4 bases unmatched.

This chain links TRBV6-1 with TRBJ2-7, with D maybe TRBD1 (5 bases). The CDR3 is made up of 14 amino acids. The germline V gene has CDR1 MNHNS and CDR2 SASEGT. Trimming removed 7 bases from V and 3 bases from J, with 16 bases in between. CDR3: CASTKVDRSYEQYF. The CDR3 DNA sequence: TGTGCCAGCACCAAGGTAGACAGAAGCTACGAGCAGTACTTC.

This clonotype was observed many times. V and J are TRBV7-2 and TRBJ2-5; D not certain. V was trimmed by 10 bases and J by 0 bases, leaving 6 bases between them. Germline values: CDR1 SGHTA, CDR2 FQGNSA. The CDR3 runs 11 residues. CDR3: CAIQNQETQYF. In DNA, the CDR3 is TGTGCCATACAGAACCAAGAGACCCAGTACTTC.

The chain recombines TRBV7-9 with TRBJ2-7; D might be TRBD1 (6 bases). The CDR3 sequence is 15 residues long. Germline values: CDR1 SEHNR, CDR2 FQNEAQ (reference sequence). V was trimmed by 6 bases and J by 2 bases, leaving 17 bases between them. The CDR3 is CASSNGGGPAYEQYF. In DNA form, the CDR3 reads TGTGCCAGCAGTAATGGGGGCGGGCCGGCCTACGAGCAGTACTTC.

This clonotype was recorded many times. The chain joins TRBV13 to TRBJ2-1; D possibly corresponds to TRBD1 (7 bases). Germline V gene lookup returns CDR1 PRHDT and CDR2 FYEKMQ (reference sequence). The germline V and J ends were trimmed by 1 base and 13 bases, with 14 bases remaining between them. The CDR3 contains 13 residues. The CDR3 DNA reads as TGTGCCAGCAGCTTAGCCAGGGGGGTACATCAGTTCTTC. Its protein is CASSLARGVHQFF.

This clonotype was observed a few times. V is TRBV27 and J is TRBJ2-1; TRBD2 is a possible D gene (6 bases). CDR1 is MNHEY and CDR2 is SMNVEV in the germline V gene (reference sequence). The CDR3 runs 16 residues. Trimming cost V 2 bases and J 7 bases, with 18 bases left between them. CDR3 DNA sequence: TGTGCCAGCAGTTTAGTTTCTAGCGAGGTGGCTAATGAGCAGTTCTTC. It yields the protein CASSLVSSEVANEQFF.

A remark on this clonotype: A read error may be the cause here, since a much bigger clone is one base away. The rearrangement links TRBV20-1 to TRBJ1-1, with TRBD1 matching over 8 bases. Germline loops: CDR1 DFQATT, CDR2 SNEGSKA (reference sequence). This CDR3 has 17 residues. In nucleotides, the CDR3 is TGCAGTGCTAGAGATGGCGGACAGGGAGATTGGAACACTGAAGCTTCCTTT. Amino acid sequence: CSARDGGQGDWNTEASF.

This chain joins TRBV7-9 and TRBJ1-4; 11 bases agree with TRBD1. The ends lost 5 bases at V and 8 bases at J; junction bases unmatched: 7. The CDR3 totals 15 residues. The germline V gene encodes CDR1 SEHNR and CDR2 FQNEAQ (reference sequence). CDR3 loop: CASSTDRGLREKLFF. CDR3 in DNA: TGTGCCAGCAGCACGGACAGGGGGCTCAGAGAAAAACTGTTTTTT.

The rearrangement joins TRBV20-1 to TRBJ2-7; 7 nucleotides align to TRBD1. J lost 4 bases, V lost 0 bases, and 6 bases had no gene match. The CDR3 has 14 amino acids. From germline, CDR1 is DFQATT and CDR2 SNEGSKA (reference sequence). CDR3 sequence: CSARDWGTAYEQYF. The CDR3, as DNA: TGCAGTGCTAGAGATTGGGGGACAGCGTACGAGCAGTACTTC.

This clonotype was counted many times. This chain joins TRBV11-2 and TRBJ2-5; D uncertain. Germline V lookup: CDR1 SGHAT, CDR2 FQNNGV. This CDR3 is built from 14 residues. Trimming shortened V by 5 bases and J by 4 bases, and 14 bases separated the two germline ends. The CDR3 bases are TGTGCCAGCAGCCCCCCCCCCAGGTCAGAGACCCAGTACTTC. Protein sequence: CASSPPPRSETQYF.

This chain uses TRBV5-5 with TRBJ1-1, with 7 nucleotides matching TRBD1. Germline V gives CDR1 SGHKS, CDR2 YYEKEE (reference sequence). CDR3 size: 13 residues. V lost 3 bases, J lost 7 bases, and 6 bases stayed unmatched. The CDR3 DNA sequence: TGTGCCAGCAGCTGGGGACAGAGCTTTGAAGCTTTCTTT. Amino acids: CASSWGQSFEAFF.

This clonotype showed up just a few times. V usage is TRBV9 and J usage is TRBJ2-7; a possible D gene is TRBD2 (5 bases). The CDR3 is 14 amino acids. Germline-derived CDR1 and CDR2 are SGDLS and YYNGEE. With 2 bases removed from V and 4 bases from J, the gap between germline ends came to 13 bases. The CDR3 spells CASSVFPGTYEQYF. DNA for the CDR3: TGTGCCAGCAGCGTTTTTCCGGGAACTTACGAGCAGTACTTC. Complete variable domain (other parts from reference TRBV9 and TRBJ2-7): DSGVTQTPKHLITATGQRVTLRCSPRSGDLSVYWYQQSLDQGLQFLIQYYNGEERAKGNILERFSAQQFPDLHSELNLSSLELGDSALYFCASSVFPGTYEQYFGPGTRLTVT.

This clonotype has ten or more counts. This chain connects TRBV28 to TRBJ1-2, with D uncertain. Germline V gives CDR1 MDHEN, CDR2 SYDVKM. The CDR3 runs to 13 residues. V was clipped by 10 bases and J by 2 bases, with 14 bases between them. This chain's CDR3 is CATLWRTNYGYTF. Written as DNA, the CDR3 is TGTGCCACCCTATGGAGAACGAACTATGGCTACACCTTC.

Only a few counts were recorded for this clonotype. V gene TRBV28 combines with J gene TRBJ1-1; D remains unclear. The CDR3 length is 12 residues. Looked up from germline, CDR1 is MDHEN and CDR2 is SYDVKM. V gave up 5 bases and J gave up 7 bases, with 11 bases separating them. Written as DNA, the CDR3 is TGTGCCAGCAGTCCTCTGCCTGGTGAAGCTTTCTTT. Its protein is CASSPLPGEAFF.

The V gene is TRBV28, the J gene TRBJ1-2; 11 nucleotides match TRBD1. J was trimmed by 7 bases and V by 8 bases; bases with no gene match: 6. The germline gives CDR1 MDHEN, CDR2 SYDVKM. The length of the CDR3 is 13 residues. The CDR3, as DNA: TGTGCCAGCGGGGGACAGGGGGTTCGTGGCTACACCTTC. This codes for CASGGQGVRGYTF.